The rows below give T cell receptor beta chains drawn from one sample of a study of blood T cell repertoires in COVID-19. The table came from immunoSEQ multiplex PCR; TCRdb's copy has only in-frame clones and leaves some out. The sample contains 120,000 to 150,000 clones, 65% to 85% of which appear only once. Sequenced sample: peripheral blood. These receptors all stem from a woman between 45 and 60 years old with acute or convalescent COVID-19. The conserved cysteine and the conserved F or W are not part of the CDR3 here. The order of the fields is D gene, J gene, V gene, CDR3 protein. A D gene is named only where the DNA matches it firmly.

d_gene: .
j_gene: TRBJ1-1
v_gene: TRBV7-9
CDR3aa: ASKHREPEAF

d_gene: .
j_gene: TRBJ1-1
v_gene: TRBV10-3
CDR3aa: AIKTTENTEAF

d_gene: .
j_gene: TRBJ2-2
v_gene: TRBV28
CDR3aa: ASSKRTDSTPGELF

d_gene: TRBD2
j_gene: TRBJ2-1
v_gene: TRBV27
CDR3aa: ASSQTSGGLDEQF

d_gene: .
j_gene: TRBJ1-1
v_gene: TRBV29-1
CDR3aa: SAGRGDYTEAF

d_gene: TRBD1
j_gene: TRBJ1-3
v_gene: TRBV5-4
CDR3aa: ASSFAGGSGNTIY

d_gene: .
j_gene: TRBJ2-3
v_gene: TRBV6-6
CDR3aa: ASSKHGSTDTQY

d_gene: .
j_gene: TRBJ2-7
v_gene: TRBV6-5
CDR3aa: ASSRTRGMGYEQY

d_gene: TRBD2
j_gene: TRBJ2-3
v_gene: TRBV7-3
CDR3aa: ASSLTAGGIGDTQY

d_gene: .
j_gene: TRBJ1-3
v_gene: TRBV19
CDR3aa: ASTPRVTNTIY

d_gene: TRBD1
j_gene: TRBJ1-2
v_gene: TRBV7-2
CDR3aa: ASSSAGTATYYGYT

d_gene: .
j_gene: TRBJ1-2
v_gene: TRBV15
CDR3aa: ATSRDQGGAGWIYGYT

d_gene: TRBD1
j_gene: TRBJ1-1
v_gene: TRBV2
CDR3aa: ASRPGTVTEAF

d_gene: .
j_gene: TRBJ2-7
v_gene: TRBV28
CDR3aa: ASSFGGPSYEQY

d_gene: .
j_gene: TRBJ1-1
v_gene: TRBV18
CDR3aa: ASSPNSQVAEAF

d_gene: TRBD2
j_gene: TRBJ2-1
v_gene: TRBV18
CDR3aa: ASSVERGNSYNEQF

d_gene: .
j_gene: TRBJ1-1
v_gene: TRBV12-5
CDR3aa: ASGLSPLDTEAF

d_gene: TRBD1
j_gene: TRBJ1-1
v_gene: TRBV10-3
CDR3aa: AIKRQGGTEAF

d_gene: .
j_gene: TRBJ2-2
v_gene: TRBV5-4
CDR3aa: ASSRTSTSTGELF

d_gene: .
j_gene: TRBJ1-6
v_gene: TRBV7-9
CDR3aa: ASSFGELRSPLH

d_gene: .
j_gene: TRBJ2-3
v_gene: TRBV5-1
CDR3aa: ASSSDPAVSTDTQY

d_gene: TRBD2
j_gene: TRBJ2-5
v_gene: TRBV7-9
CDR3aa: ASSRGGSETQY

d_gene: .
j_gene: TRBJ1-1
v_gene: TRBV21-1
CDR3aa: ASSTDRENTEAF

d_gene: .
j_gene: TRBJ1-6
v_gene: TRBV19
CDR3aa: ASSISPIGASGNSPLH

d_gene: .
j_gene: TRBJ1-5
v_gene: TRBV7-2
CDR3aa: ASSLGGASGQPQH

d_gene: .
j_gene: TRBJ2-7
v_gene: TRBV7-3
CDR3aa: ASSLKNNGEQY

d_gene: TRBD2
j_gene: TRBJ2-5
v_gene: TRBV5-1
CDR3aa: ASSSGTTKETQY

d_gene: TRBD1
j_gene: TRBJ2-2
v_gene: TRBV7-6
CDR3aa: ASSPYRGAGELF

d_gene: .
j_gene: TRBJ1-6
v_gene: TRBV4-3
CDR3aa: ASSQEGSYNSPLH

d_gene: .
j_gene: TRBJ1-4
v_gene: TRBV5-1
CDR3aa: ASSLGRGDEKLF

d_gene: TRBD1
j_gene: TRBJ2-7
v_gene: TRBV5-1
CDR3aa: ASSWNGKGAYEQY

d_gene: .
j_gene: TRBJ1-2
v_gene: TRBV5-8
CDR3aa: ASSLEKGANYGYT

d_gene: .
j_gene: TRBJ1-4
v_gene: TRBV2
CDR3aa: ASGEDEKLF

d_gene: TRBD1
j_gene: TRBJ1-4
v_gene: TRBV5-6
CDR3aa: ASSKDRGPDRTNEKLF

d_gene: .
j_gene: TRBJ1-3
v_gene: TRBV7-2
CDR3aa: ASSLTGSSSGNTIY

d_gene: .
j_gene: TRBJ1-2
v_gene: TRBV18
CDR3aa: ASSPPGAPLYGYT

d_gene: TRBD2
j_gene: TRBJ2-2
v_gene: TRBV3-1/TRBV3-2
CDR3aa: ASSPSGVHNTGELF

d_gene: .
j_gene: TRBJ2-3
v_gene: TRBV7-3
CDR3aa: ASSLYGGSTDTQY

d_gene: .
j_gene: TRBJ1-1
v_gene: TRBV7-6
CDR3aa: ASSLKATASGTEAF

d_gene: TRBD2
j_gene: TRBJ2-3
v_gene: TRBV19
CDR3aa: ASKGSGESDTQY

d_gene: .
j_gene: TRBJ2-3
v_gene: TRBV30
CDR3aa: AWTGADTQY

d_gene: TRBD1
j_gene: TRBJ2-5
v_gene: TRBV6-6
CDR3aa: ASGSFDRGGKTQY

d_gene: .
j_gene: TRBJ1-1
v_gene: TRBV12-3/TRBV12-4
CDR3aa: ASSRGATEAF

d_gene: TRBD1
j_gene: TRBJ1-1
v_gene: TRBV5-1
CDR3aa: ASSLAGTGLNTEAF

d_gene: .
j_gene: TRBJ2-5
v_gene: TRBV27
CDR3aa: ASSLSVVGGEQETQY

d_gene: TRBD1
j_gene: TRBJ1-1
v_gene: TRBV5-1
CDR3aa: ASSPGTGTEAF

d_gene: .
j_gene: TRBJ1-2
v_gene: TRBV4-2
CDR3aa: ASSQHLAGVYYGYT